This T cell receptor beta chain appears in the sequencing data of a study of metastatic and nonmetastatic thyroid tumors. MiXCR was used by TCRdb to re-call the PCR reads. This table holds some 31,000 clones, 7% to 9% found once. No treatment of any kind had been given to any patient before thyroid surgery. This clone came up many times. V lost 3 bases, J lost 8 bases, and 17 bases lay in between. The CDR3 runs 15 residues. Germline V gene lookup returns CDR1 SGHKS and CDR2 YYEKEE (reference sequence). This sequence was found in a female donor with papillary thyroid cancer or a benign thyroid nodule (not recorded which). Some clones in this sample may be carry-over from other donors' samples. The J gene is TRBJ1-4, the V gene TRBV5-5, with D unclear. The sequencing input was blood. The CDR3 DNA reads as TGTGCCAGCAGCTACGGCTTGGGCGGCGGCGAAAAACTGTTTTTT. Translated, it gives CASSYGLGGGEKLFF.